A single sample gave rise to the 32 T cell receptor beta chains below, sequenced in a study of cytomegalovirus exposure and HLA in healthy donors. The table came from immunoSEQ multiplex PCR; TCRdb's copy has only in-frame clones and leaves some out. The table records approximately 100,000 clones, over 75% of them present only once. Sequenced material: PBMCs. These receptors came from a man between 18 and 29 years old in good health and CMV-seropositive.

This clone has only one observation. The chain uses TRBV6-6 and TRBJ2-7; the match to TRBD1 covers 7 bases. The CDR3 has 14 residues. Germline values: CDR1 MNHNY, CDR2 SVGAGI (reference sequence). J lost 4 bases, V lost 8 bases, and 11 bases had no gene match. This chain's CDR3 is CASSPGQNKYEQYF. CDR3 nucleotides: TGTGCCAGCTCGCCGGGACAGAACAAATACGAGCAGTACTTC.

The chain has TRBV7-9 and TRBJ1-4; D call uncertain. Germline V CDR1 and CDR2: SEHNR, FQNEAQ (reference sequence). The CDR3 covers 13 residues. V shed 5 bases and J shed 4 bases, with 8 bases lying between them. In DNA form, the CDR3 reads TGTGCCAGCAGCCCCCCCGGTAATGAAAAACTGTTTTTT. Translating gives CASSPPGNEKLFF. The full variable domain, its missing parts supplied by reference TRBV7-9 and TRBJ1-4, is DTGVSQNPRHKITKRGQNVTFRCDPISEHNRLYWYRQTLGQGPEFLTYFQNEAQLEKSRLLSDRFSAERPKGSFSTLEIQRTEQGDSAMYLCASSPPGNEKLFFGSGTQLSVL.

This chain connects TRBV19 to TRBJ2-1, with a tentative D call TRBD1 (6 bases). The CDR3 is made up of 14 amino acids. V lost 5 bases and J lost 10, with 18 bases in between. The germline V gene encodes CDR1 LNHDA and CDR2 SQIVND (reference sequence). Written as DNA, the CDR3 is TGTGCCAGTAGTCCACGACAGGCTACAGGGGAGCAGTTCTTC. Amino acid sequence: CASSPRQATGEQFF.

The chain uses TRBV11-3 and TRBJ1-1; tentative D call: TRBD1 (5 bases). Germline values: CDR1 SGHNT, CDR2 YENEEA. The V end lost 5 bases, the J end lost 0 bases, and 10 bases lay between the germline ends. This CDR3 is built from 14 residues. CDR3 amino acids: CASSTQTVNTEAFF. The CDR3, as DNA: TGTGCCAGCAGCACCCAGACAGTGAACACTGAAGCTTTCTTT.

This clone was observed a handful of times. This chain's CDR3 is CASSQDWSGSGANVLTF. The CDR3 DNA reads TGTGCCAGCAGCCAAGATTGGTCGGGATCTGGGGCCAACGTCCTGACTTTC. J is TRBJ2-6 and V is TRBV4-2; possible D gene TRBD2, 5 bases. This CDR3 is 17 amino acids long. Looked up from germline, CDR1 is LGHNA and CDR2 is YNFKEQ. Trimming removed 0 bases at V and 1 base at J, with 10 bases between.

This clone was observed a handful of times. The chain is built from TRBV5-4 and TRBJ2-7, with 8 nucleotides matching TRBD1. This CDR3 is 14 amino acids long. V shed 4 bases and J 6 bases; nucleotides not matched to a gene: 9. The germline V gene has CDR1 SGHNT and CDR2 YYREEE (reference sequence). The CDR3 spells CASSAWTGNAEQYF. For the CDR3, the DNA is TGTGCCAGCAGCGCCTGGACAGGGAACGCCGAGCAGTACTTC. Based on the CDR3 plus reference TRBV5-4 and TRBJ2-7, the full variable domain is ETGVTQSPTHLIKTRGQQVTLRCSSQSGHNTVSWYQQALGQGPQFIFQYYREEENGRGNFPPRFSGLQFPNYSSELNVNALELDDSALYLCASSAWTGNAEQYFGPGTRLTVT.

V gene TRBV19 combines with J gene TRBJ1-5, with a possible D match to TRBD1 (6 bases). CDR1 and CDR2 from the germline V gene are LNHDA and SQIVND (reference sequence). The V end was cut by 7 bases, the J end by 2 bases, with 21 bases between. The CDR3 consists of 17 residues. The CDR3: CASNRAISNLGNQPQHF. For the CDR3, the DNA is TGTGCCAGTAACAGGGCGATTTCAAATCTGGGCAATCAGCCCCAGCATTTT.

V and J are TRBV6-1 and TRBJ1-3; D remains unclear. V gave up 1 base and J gave up 4 bases, with 20 bases separating them. The CDR3 has 18 amino acids. Per the germline V gene, CDR1 is MNHNS and CDR2 is SASEGT. CDR3 bases: TGTGCCAGCAGTGAAGTCGACATGGGTGGAATTTCGGGAAACACCATATATTTT. Its protein is CASSEVDMGGISGNTIYF.

The rearrangement uses TRBV10-3 and TRBJ1-2, with D uncertain. The CDR3 has 13 amino acids. From germline, CDR1 is ENHRY and CDR2 SYGVKD. V gave up 4 bases and J gave up 6 bases, with 12 bases separating them. The CDR3 spells CAISGLSYDGYTF. The DNA of the CDR3 is TGTGCCATCAGTGGATTGTCCTATGATGGCTACACCTTC.

The chain recombines TRBV2 with TRBJ1-2; TRBD1 agrees at 10 bases. The trim removed 8 bases at V and 3 bases at J, leaving 3 bases unmatched. Germline V gives CDR1 SNHLY, CDR2 FYNNEI. This CDR3 comprises 13 residues. The CDR3 DNA reads TGTGCCAGCGGACAGGGGGAAGACTATGGCTACACCTTC. The encoded protein is CASGQGEDYGYTF.

V gene TRBV28 combines with J gene TRBJ2-3; TRBD1 matches at 7 bases. V was pared by 6 bases and J by 0 bases, with 12 bases of the junction left unmatched. In germline, CDR1 is MDHEN, CDR2 SYDVKM. The CDR3 has 17 residues. CDR3 bases: TGTGCCAGCAGCCGGCCAACCCGGGACAGCAGCACAGATACGCAGTATTTT. Translation gives CASSRPTRDSSTDTQYF.

The chain joins TRBV5-4 to TRBJ1-2; D is undetermined. The CDR3 is 14 residues long. Germline V gene sequence: CDR1 SGHNT, CDR2 YYREEE (reference sequence). Trimming cost V 4 bases and J 6 bases, with 16 bases left between them. The CDR3 nucleotides read TGTGCCAGCAGCAGAAACAGCATACAACATGGCTACACCTTC. Translating it yields CASSRNSIQHGYTF.

The rearrangement links TRBV5-1 to TRBJ2-1; 7 nucleotides agree with TRBD1. The CDR3 length is 21 residues. V dropped 2 bases and J dropped 5; count of bases not matched to a gene: 25. Germline CDR1 reads SGHRS; CDR2 reads YFSETQ. The CDR3 is CASSFNPGTESSIRDNNEQFF. Written as DNA, the CDR3 is TGCGCCAGCAGCTTCAACCCCGGGACAGAGAGTAGTATTCGAGATAACAATGAGCAGTTCTTC.

The rearrangement uses TRBV7-3 and TRBJ2-7; the match to TRBD1 covers 8 bases. Germline V gene lookup returns CDR1 SGHTA and CDR2 FQGTGA. Unmatched junction bases numbered 4, after V lost 5 bases and J lost 7 bases. The CDR3 sequence is 12 residues long. DNA of the CDR3: TGTGCCAGCAGCCCAGGACAGGGAGAGCAGTACTTC. It translates to CASSPGQGEQYF.

The chain links TRBV5-1 to TRBJ2-7; 7 positions agree with TRBD2. Germline V gene lookup returns CDR1 SGHRS and CDR2 YFSETQ. With V trimmed by 2 bases and J by 4 bases, 9 bases remained unmatched. The CDR3 length is 15 residues. The CDR3 protein is CASSFGASGRYEQYF. CDR3 DNA sequence: TGCGCCAGCAGCTTTGGGGCTAGCGGAAGATACGAGCAGTACTTC.

CDR3 residues: CASSELLVINEQYF. CDR3 nucleotides: TGTGCCAGCAGTGAATTGCTAGTAATCAACGAGCAGTACTTC. The V gene is TRBV2, the J gene TRBJ2-7; D is uncertain. Germline V gives CDR1 SNHLY, CDR2 FYNNEI. The ends were cut back, 2 bases at V and 5 bases at J, with 13 bases in the middle. The CDR3 has 14 residues.

The CDR3 nucleotides are TGTGCCAGCAGCTTAGATACAGGGAGCTCTGGGGCCAACGTCCTGACTTTC. Encoded protein: CASSLDTGSSGANVLTF. The rearrangement uses TRBV13 and TRBJ2-6; possibly TRBD1 for D (6 bases). CDR1 is PRHDT, CDR2 FYEKMQ, per germline (reference sequence). The CDR3 runs 17 residues. Trimming removed 1 base at V and 0 bases at J, with 10 bases between. The variable domain in full, completed from reference TRBV13 and TRBJ2-6, reads AAGVIQSPRHLIKEKRETATLKCYPIPRHDTVYWYQQGPGQDPQFLISFYEKMQSDKGSIPDRFSAQQFSDYHSELNMSSLELGDSALYFCASSLDTGSSGANVLTFGAGSRLTVL.

The J gene is TRBJ2-3, the V gene TRBV5-1, with 10 bases identical to TRBD2. The CDR3 consists of 15 residues. Germline V lookup: CDR1 SGHRS, CDR2 YFSETQ. After removal of 4 bases from V and 1 base from J, the junction contained 3 bases not matched to a gene. In nucleotides, the CDR3 is TGCGCCAGCAGCGACACTAGCGGGGGCACAGATACGCAGTATTTT. It yields the protein CASSDTSGGTDTQYF.

This clone was recorded only once. The gene calls are TRBV6-5 and TRBJ1-5, with 7 bases matching TRBD1. This CDR3 has 15 amino acids. The germline V gene encodes CDR1 MNHEY and CDR2 SVGAGI. V lost 5 bases to trimming and J lost 0 bases; unmatched junction nucleotides: 4. The CDR3 DNA reads TGTGCCAGCAGTCCCGACAGGGCTAGCAATCAGCCCCAGCATTTT. Amino acid sequence: CASSPDRASNQPQHF.

This clone appeared a single time. This rearrangement joins TRBV7-6 to TRBJ2-5; 9 bases are shared with TRBD1. TRBJ2-7 explains the end of the DNA better; the J call may be wrong. Germline lookup yields CDR1 SGHVS and CDR2 FNYEAQ. This CDR3 has 14 amino acids. CDR3 coding DNA: TGTGCCAGCAGCGGGGGGACAGGGTCGTACGAGCAGTACTTC. Translating it yields CASSGGTGSYEQYF.

This clone has a handful of counts. This chain connects TRBV10-3 to TRBJ2-2; TRBD2 matches at 7 bases. The germline CDR1 and CDR2 sequences are ENHRY and SYGVKD. V was pared by 6 bases and J by 7 bases, with 8 bases of the junction left unmatched. This CDR3 has 14 residues. CDR3 nucleotides: TGTGCCATCAGCGGGACTACGCAGGGCGGGGAGCTGTTTTTT. Protein sequence: CAISGTTQGGELFF.

This rearrangement joins TRBV5-1 to TRBJ2-2; TRBD1 matches 7 bases. Germline V CDR1 and CDR2: SGHRS, YFSETQ. With V trimmed by 7 bases and J by 3 bases, 9 bases remained unmatched. This CDR3 is built from 15 residues. The CDR3 protein is CASSPGDRDTGELFF. The CDR3 nucleotides read TGCGCCAGCTCACCCGGGGACAGAGACACCGGGGAGCTGTTTTTT.

The chain recombines TRBV19 with TRBJ2-3; TRBD1 matches 7 bases. The CDR3 runs 14 residues. Germline V gene lookup returns CDR1 LNHDA and CDR2 SQIVND (reference sequence). J lost 6 bases, V lost 4 bases, and 7 bases had no gene match. The CDR3, as DNA: TGTGCCAGTAGTACAGGCAGGGGGTCCGATACGCAGTATTTT. Amino acid sequence: CASSTGRGSDTQYF.

CDR3 amino acids: CASSAMGLSEGTDTQYF. Here the CDR3 DNA reads TGTGCCAGCAGTGCTATGGGACTCTCAGAAGGCACAGATACGCAGTATTTT. The rearrangement joins TRBV25-1 to TRBJ2-3; maybe TRBD2 (6 bases). The germline CDR1 and CDR2 sequences are MGHDK and SYGVNS. V was trimmed by 4 bases and J by 1 base, leaving 18 bases between them. CDR3 length equals 17 residues.

This clone was found once. Germline and junction disagree at one end, which may indicate a read error. The rearrangement uses TRBV7-9 and TRBJ2-5; 9 nucleotides match TRBD1. CDR1 is SEHNR, CDR2 FQNEAQ, per germline (reference sequence). The CDR3 loop spans 15 amino acids. The CDR3 sequence is CASSHEGTGRETQYF. In nucleotides, the CDR3 is TGCGCCAGCAGCCATGAGGGGACAGGGAGAGAGACCCAGTACTTC.

The gene calls are TRBV15 and TRBJ2-3; 7 nucleotides match TRBD1. The CDR3 length is 18 residues. Germline V gene lookup returns CDR1 LNHNV and CDR2 YYDKDF (reference sequence). The junction had 12 bases not matched to a gene; V was cut back by 3 bases and J by 0 bases. DNA of the CDR3: TGTGCCACCAGCAGCGATTACTCGGGACAGCCTAGCACAGATACGCAGTATTTT. It specifies CATSSDYSGQPSTDTQYF. The full variable domain, rest sourced from reference TRBV15 and TRBJ2-3, is DAMVIQNPRYQVTQFGKPVTLSCSQTLNHNVMYWYQQKSSQAPKLLFHYYDKDFNNEADTPDNFQSRRPNTSFCFLDIRSPGLGDTAMYLCATSSDYSGQPSTDTQYFGPGTRLTVL.

This chain links TRBV6-1 with TRBJ1-6, with D unclear. This CDR3 region has 14 residues. Trimming removed 4 bases at V and 10 bases at J, with 14 bases between. Germline V gene lookup returns CDR1 MNHNS and CDR2 SASEGT. This CDR3 is CASSGTAGRSPLHF. The CDR3 DNA sequence: TGTGCCAGCAGTGGGACGGCGGGGAGGTCACCCCTCCACTTT.

The chain combines TRBV5-1 with TRBJ2-3; D perhaps matches TRBD1 (5 bases). Trimming took off 2 bases at V and 0 bases at J, with 7 bases between the two ends. Germline assignment: CDR1 SGHRS and CDR2 YFSETQ. This CDR3 is built from 14 residues. The CDR3 DNA is TGCGCCAGCAGCTTAGACAGAAGCACAGATACGCAGTATTTT. It yields the protein CASSLDRSTDTQYF. The complete variable domain, with remaining parts taken from reference TRBV5-1 and TRBJ2-3, reads KAGVTQTPRYLIKTRGQQVTLSCSPISGHRSVSWYQQTPGQGLQFLFEYFSETQRNKGNFPGRFSGRQFSNSRSEMNVSTLELGDSALYLCASSLDRSTDTQYFGPGTRLTVL.

The rearrangement uses TRBV4-3 and TRBJ1-5, with D perhaps matching TRBD1 (6 bases). Germline V lookup: CDR1 LGHNA, CDR2 YSLEER. V was shortened by 0 bases and J by 10 bases, with 16 bases between the two germline ends. This CDR3 is built from 15 residues. The CDR3 nucleotides are TGCGCCAGCAGCCAAGAGGCAGGGGCCTTTACCCCCCAGCATTTT. Encoded protein: CASSQEAGAFTPQHF.

The CDR3, as DNA: TGCGCCAGCAGCTTACTACAGGGCGAAGAGACCCAGTACTTC. This translates into CASSLLQGEETQYF. V is TRBV5-1 and J is TRBJ2-5, with D perhaps matching TRBD1 (6 bases). Trimming took off 2 bases at V and 3 bases at J, with 11 bases between the two ends. This CDR3 is 14 amino acids long. Germline V gene sequence: CDR1 SGHRS, CDR2 YFSETQ. Complete variable domain (other parts from reference TRBV5-1 and TRBJ2-5): KAGVTQTPRYLIKTRGQQVTLSCSPISGHRSVSWYQQTPGQGLQFLFEYFSETQRNKGNFPGRFSGRQFSNSRSEMNVSTLELGDSALYLCASSLLQGEETQYFGPGTRLLVL.

The J gene is TRBJ2-5, the V gene TRBV7-7; 11 bases map to TRBD2. CDR1 is SSHAT, CDR2 FNYEAQ, per germline (reference sequence). V gave up 2 bases and J gave up 5 bases; unmatched junction bases: 4. The CDR3 runs 15 residues. The CDR3 coding sequence is TGTGCCAGCAGCTTAACTAGCGGGAGTATCGAGACCCAGTACTTC. The encoded protein is CASSLTSGSIETQYF.

The chain couples TRBV27 to TRBJ1-1, with D hard to call. The CDR3 is 13 residues long. Germline V gene sequence: CDR1 MNHEY, CDR2 SMNVEV (reference sequence). V shed 6 bases and J shed 0 bases, with 8 bases lying between them. CDR3 in amino acids: CASRLTVNTEAFF. The CDR3 region has the DNA TGTGCCAGCAGATTAACTGTGAACACTGAAGCTTTCTTT.